This T cell receptor beta chain derives from a study of shared clonotypes between healthy human individuals. Germline lookup yields CDR1 SGDLS and CDR2 YYNGEE. The ends were cut back, 6 bases at V and 8 bases at J, with 12 bases in the middle. The CDR3 contains 13 residues. The method was immunoSEQ multiplex PCR; TCRdb's version includes in-frame clones alone and lacks a portion of them. The data show around 940,000 clones, 76% seen once. The sequence derives from a man in his late teens or twenties in good health. The chain joins TRBV9 to TRBJ1-6; D remains ambiguous. The specimen was memory CD4+ T cells sorted from blood. Indicated subset: CD45RA-negative fraction. The CDR3 region has the DNA TGTGCCAGCACGAATAAGGGTGATTCACCCCTCCACTTT. This sequence encodes CASTNKGDSPLHF.